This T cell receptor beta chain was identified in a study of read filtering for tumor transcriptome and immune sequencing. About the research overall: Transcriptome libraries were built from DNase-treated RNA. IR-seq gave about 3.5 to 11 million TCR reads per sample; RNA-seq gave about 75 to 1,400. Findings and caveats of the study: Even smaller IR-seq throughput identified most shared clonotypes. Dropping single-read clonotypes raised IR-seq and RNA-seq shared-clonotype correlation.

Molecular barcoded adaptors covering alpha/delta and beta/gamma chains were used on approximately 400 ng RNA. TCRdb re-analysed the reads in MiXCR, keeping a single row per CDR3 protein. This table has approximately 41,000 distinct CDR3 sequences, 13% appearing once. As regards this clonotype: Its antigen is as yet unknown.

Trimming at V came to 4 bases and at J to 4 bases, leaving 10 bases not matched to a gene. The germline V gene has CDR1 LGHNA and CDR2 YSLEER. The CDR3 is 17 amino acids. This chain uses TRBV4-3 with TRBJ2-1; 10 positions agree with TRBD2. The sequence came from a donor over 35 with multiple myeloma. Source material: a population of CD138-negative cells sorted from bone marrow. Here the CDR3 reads CASSRDRVAGGYNEQFF. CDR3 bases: TGCGCCAGCAGCCGAGATCGGGTAGCGGGAGGATACAATGAGCAGTTCTTC.